The 24 T cell receptor beta chains presented below share a single source sample, sequenced in a study of cytomegalovirus exposure and HLA in healthy donors. The PCR used 60 Vbeta and 13 Jbeta primers. Profiled with immunoSEQ multiplex PCR; TCRdb holds only in-frame clones, not every one. Among approximately 100,000 clones listed, about 70% were seen once. Sample: PBMCs. These receptor sequences come from a man aged 50-60 years in good health and CMV-seropositive.

The chain links TRBV28 to TRBJ2-3; D may be TRBD1 (6 bases). The V end lost 3 bases, the J end lost 0 bases, and 7 bases lay between the germline ends. The CDR3 covers 14 residues. The V gene's germline CDR1 is MDHEN and CDR2 SYDVKM. CDR3 DNA: TGTGCCAGCAGTTTGGGGGCTAGCACAGATACGCAGTATTTT. Translating gives CASSLGASTDTQYF.

The chain employs TRBV11-2 and TRBJ2-5, with D possibly TRBD2 on 5 matching bases. V lost 1 base, J lost 4 bases, and 16 bases lay in between. This CDR3 spans 16 amino acids. From germline, CDR1 is SGHAT and CDR2 FQNNGV. Here the CDR3 DNA reads TGTGCCAGCAGCTTAGTTCGAGGGAGAATCGGAGAGACCCAGTACTTC. This codes for CASSLVRGRIGETQYF.

The genes are TRBV10-3 and TRBJ2-7; 10 bases fit TRBD2. The CDR3 spans 14 residues. With 10 bases clipped from V and 2 bases from J, the junction kept 8 bases outside the gene matches. Germline loops: CDR1 ENHRY, CDR2 SYGVKD. CDR3 region: CATQGSGGAYEQYF. CDR3 in DNA: TGTGCCACCCAGGGAAGCGGGGGGGCCTACGAGCAGTACTTC.

The chain uses TRBV7-8 and TRBJ1-1; D is uncertain. With 5 bases removed from V and 5 bases from J, the gap between germline ends came to 18 bases. This CDR3 has 15 amino acids. Germline V gives CDR1 SGHVS, CDR2 FQNEAQ. DNA for the CDR3: TGTGCCAGCAGCCGTGGCCTAACGAAGAGGACTGAAGCTTTCTTT. Translated: CASSRGLTKRTEAFF.

CDR3 DNA: TGCGCCAGCAGCTTGTCGCGGGCGACCTACGAGCAGTACTTC. This sequence encodes CASSLSRATYEQYF. V usage is TRBV5-1 and J usage is TRBJ2-7; TRBD2 might be the D (5 bases). The germline V gene has CDR1 SGHRS and CDR2 YFSETQ. This CDR3 contains 14 residues. V dropped 1 base and J dropped 2 bases, with 10 bases sitting between them. Full variable domain (rest looked up from reference TRBV5-1 and TRBJ2-7): KAGVTQTPRYLIKTRGQQVTLSCSPISGHRSVSWYQQTPGQGLQFLFEYFSETQRNKGNFPGRFSGRQFSNSRSEMNVSTLELGDSALYLCASSLSRATYEQYFGPGTRLTVT.

The gene calls are TRBV12-5 and TRBJ1-1, with 7 bases that match TRBD1. With V trimmed by 5 bases and J by 12 bases, 9 bases remained unmatched. The CDR3 contains 12 residues. Germline CDR1 is LGHNT and CDR2 is FRNRAP. The CDR3 protein is CASGPQGGRTFF. Here the CDR3 DNA reads TGTGCTAGTGGTCCCCAGGGGGGTAGGACTTTCTTT.

This chain connects TRBV5-4 to TRBJ2-5, with 7 bases identical to TRBD2. Per the germline V gene, CDR1 is SGHNT and CDR2 is YYREEE (reference sequence). CDR3 size: 18 residues. V lost 0 bases, J lost 3 bases, and 14 bases stayed unmatched. CDR3 loop: CASSLGAPTAGVKETQYF. The CDR3 DNA reads TGTGCCAGCAGCTTGGGAGCCCCTACCGCGGGAGTAAAAGAGACCCAGTACTTC.

Details on this clone: Additional DNA sequences in this sample encode the identical CDR3. The V and J genes are TRBV5-1 and TRBJ2-5; TRBD1 might be the D (5 bases). Germline CDR1 and CDR2: SGHRS and YFSETQ. V lost 1 base to trimming and J lost 3 bases, with 10 bases between them. CDR3 length equals 14 residues. The CDR3: CASSLSRVEETQYF. The CDR3 nucleotides read TGCGCCAGCAGCTTGAGCAGGGTGGAAGAGACCCAGTACTTC. Variable domain in full (rest from reference TRBV5-1 and TRBJ2-5): KAGVTQTPRYLIKTRGQQVTLSCSPISGHRSVSWYQQTPGQGLQFLFEYFSETQRNKGNFPGRFSGRQFSNSRSEMNVSTLELGDSALYLCASSLSRVEETQYFGPGTRLLVL.

CDR3 sequence (DNA): TGTGCCAGCAGCTTAGGAGCGGGGCCCTACCCCTACGAGCAGTACTTC. As protein: CASSLGAGPYPYEQYF. V gene TRBV7-9 combines with J gene TRBJ2-7; 7 bases line up with TRBD2. Germline values: CDR1 SEHNR, CDR2 FQNEAQ (reference sequence). Trimming took 1 base from V and 2 from J; bases not matched to a gene: 8. This CDR3 comprises 16 residues.

The genes are TRBV11-2 and TRBJ2-7; D is ambiguous. Germline CDR1 reads SGHAT; CDR2 reads FQNNGV. Trimming removed 2 bases from V and 7 bases from J, with 15 bases in between. The CDR3 totals 14 residues. The CDR3 spells CASSLRDAAKEQYF. The CDR3 region has the DNA TGTGCCAGCAGCTTAAGAGATGCAGCGAAAGAGCAGTACTTC.

This clone was picked up a small number of times. The rearrangement joins TRBV5-1 to TRBJ2-5, with 9 bases fitting TRBD1. V trimming: 4 bases; J trimming: 7 bases; junction bases outside the gene matches: 11. The CDR3 sequence is 15 residues long. Germline CDR1 and CDR2: SGHRS and YFSETQ. Here the CDR3 DNA reads TGCGCCAGCAGCACCTCCGGGACAGGGCAGGGGACCCAGTACTTC. This translates into CASSTSGTGQGTQYF. Full variable domain (rest looked up from reference TRBV5-1 and TRBJ2-5): KAGVTQTPRYLIKTRGQQVTLSCSPISGHRSVSWYQQTPGQGLQFLFEYFSETQRNKGNFPGRFSGRQFSNSRSEMNVSTLELGDSALYLCASSTSGTGQGTQYFGPGTRLLVL.

V is TRBV11-2 and J is TRBJ2-2; D gene ambiguous. This CDR3 is 16 amino acids long. V dropped 1 base and J dropped 0 bases, with 9 bases sitting between them. Germline CDR1 SGHAT, CDR2 FQNNGV. The chain's CDR3 is CASSLAVTSNTGELFF. The CDR3 DNA follows: TGTGCCAGCAGCTTAGCGGTGACATCGAACACCGGGGAGCTGTTTTTT.

The chain links TRBV20-1 to TRBJ1-1; a possible D gene is TRBD1 (5 bases). The CDR3 totals 10 residues. Germline V lookup: CDR1 DFQATT, CDR2 SNEGSKA (reference sequence). The CDR3 protein is CSRGGIEAFF. DNA of the CDR3: TGCAGCCGGGGGGGGATTGAAGCTTTCTTT.

The V and J genes are TRBV4-1 and TRBJ2-3; 10 nucleotides agree with TRBD2. CDR1 MGHRA and CDR2 YSYEKL come from the germline V gene. This CDR3 comprises 17 residues. Trimming took 0 bases from V and 5 from J; bases not matched to a gene: 8. CDR3 nucleotide sequence: TGCGCCAGCAGCCAAGATCTAGCTAGCGGGGGACAAGATACGCAGTATTTT. Amino acids: CASSQDLASGGQDTQYF.

J is TRBJ1-1 and V is TRBV6-1; possibly TRBD1 for D (6 bases). Between the trimmed V and J ends, which lost 8 bases and 9 bases, there was a span of 10 bases. Germline V gene sequence: CDR1 MNHNS, CDR2 SASEGT. This CDR3 is 10 amino acids long. The CDR3 bases are TGTGCCAGCTCGGACAGAAAAGCTTTCTTT. Protein: CASSDRKAFF.

V and J are TRBV5-1 and TRBJ2-5; D perhaps matches TRBD2 (7 bases). V dropped 3 bases and J dropped 3 bases, with 15 bases sitting between them. CDR1 is SGHRS and CDR2 is YFSETQ in the germline V gene. The CDR3 covers 15 residues. In DNA, the CDR3 is TGCGCCAGCAGCTCGGGGGGCAGGGAGGAAGAGACCCAGTACTTC. Translating it yields CASSSGGREEETQYF.

This clone was observed a few times. J is TRBJ1-1 and V is TRBV7-3; D unclear. Deletions cut 2 bases from V and 7 bases from J, with 11 bases between. Germline loops: CDR1 SGHTA, CDR2 FQGTGA. CDR3 length: 13 amino acids. The CDR3, as DNA: TGTGCCAGCAGCTTATTCAGGCACAGTGAAGCTTTCTTT. It encodes CASSLFRHSEAFF.

This clone was counted between two and nine times. The rearrangement links TRBV6-5 to TRBJ2-3, with a possible D match to TRBD1 (6 bases). The germline V gene has CDR1 MNHEY and CDR2 SVGAGI. The CDR3 is made up of 15 amino acids. Trimming removed 3 bases at V and 0 bases at J, with 10 bases between. The CDR3 loop reads CASSYTGRSTDTQYF. In nucleotides, the CDR3 is TGTGCCAGCAGTTATACAGGGAGAAGCACAGATACGCAGTATTTT.

This rearrangement joins TRBV6-6 to TRBJ1-1, with 9 bases lining up with TRBD1. Germline values: CDR1 MNHNY, CDR2 SVGAGI (reference sequence). The CDR3 is made up of 15 amino acids. With 0 bases clipped from V and 7 bases from J, the junction kept 6 bases outside the gene matches. In nucleotides, the CDR3 is TGTGCCAGCAGTTACTCGAGTGACAGGGGGGATGAAGCTTTCTTT. Protein product: CASSYSSDRGDEAFF.

The chain links TRBV7-2 to TRBJ2-5; 11 nucleotides line up with TRBD2. This CDR3 region has 15 residues. Trimming cost V 1 base and J 4 bases; bases outside gene matches: 2. CDR1 is SGHTA and CDR2 is FQGNSA in the germline V gene. Written as DNA, the CDR3 is TGTGCCAGCAGCTTAGTTACTAGCGGGGGAGAGACCCAGTACTTC. Translation gives CASSLVTSGGETQYF. Filled out from reference TRBV7-2 and TRBJ2-5, the complete variable domain reads GAGVSQSPSNKVTEKGKDVELRCDPISGHTALYWYRQSLGQGLEFLIYFQGNSAPDKSGLPSDRFSAERTGGSVSTLTIQRTQQEDSAVYLCASSLVTSGGETQYFGPGTRLLVL.

V and J are TRBV6-1 and TRBJ2-2, with a tentative D call TRBD1 (6 bases). The CDR3 is 16 amino acids. V shed 4 bases and J shed 1 base, with 13 bases lying between them. CDR1 MNHNS and CDR2 SASEGT come from the germline V gene. CDR3 sequence reads: CASSVRRQVNTGELFF. The DNA of the CDR3 is TGTGCCAGCAGTGTCCGGCGACAGGTGAACACCGGGGAGCTGTTTTTT.

The V and J genes are TRBV2 and TRBJ1-2, with D possibly matching TRBD1 (6 bases). The V end lost 5 bases, the J end lost 6 bases, and 10 bases lay between the germline ends. This CDR3 has 12 residues. Germline assignment: CDR1 SNHLY and CDR2 FYNNEI. The CDR3 DNA reads TGTGCCAGCAGTACCCAGGGGAATGGCTACACCTTC. This sequence encodes CASSTQGNGYTF.

This rearrangement joins TRBV25-1 to TRBJ2-1; D is unclear. The CDR3 covers 14 residues. The V end lost 7 bases, the J end lost 6 bases, and 16 bases lay between the germline ends. Germline loops: CDR1 MGHDK, CDR2 SYGVNS. In DNA form, the CDR3 reads TGTGCCAGCACCCCTGGGCTCAAAGGCAATGAGCAGTTCTTC. Its protein is CASTPGLKGNEQFF.

The V and J genes are TRBV5-5 and TRBJ2-2; maybe TRBD1 (5 bases). The CDR3 consists of 14 residues. V was clipped by 1 base and J by 6 bases, with 10 bases between them. Germline V gene data show CDR1 as SGHKS and CDR2 as YYEKEE (reference sequence). The DNA for the CDR3 is TGTGCCAGCAGCTTGTTCAGGGTCGCCGGGGAGCTGTTTTTT. Amino acids: CASSLFRVAGELFF.